The T cell receptor beta chain under discussion was sequenced for a study of blood T cell repertoires in COVID-19. Study as a whole: Whether acute or convalescent, the COVID-19 samples came from the United States, Italy and Spain.

Profiled with immunoSEQ multiplex PCR; TCRdb holds only in-frame clones, not every one. The sample includes roughly 100,000 clones, under 80% seen only once; the top ten take approximately 19%. V trimming: 7 bases; J trimming: 2 bases; junction bases outside the gene matches: 3. The CDR3 consists of 14 residues. Per germline, CDR1 LNHDA and CDR2 SQIVND (reference sequence). The V and J genes are TRBV19 and TRBJ2-2; 8 nucleotides align to TRBD1. The receptor's source is a woman in her 70s with acute or convalescent COVID-19. The sample was peripheral blood. CDR3 loop: CASKTGGNTGELFF. In DNA form, the CDR3 reads TGTGCCAGTAAAACAGGGGGTAACACCGGGGAGCTGTTTTTT.